This entry features one TCR beta chain sequence. Profiling relied on immunoSEQ multiplex PCR, and the TCRdb table lists in-frame clones only, not all of them. The table records approximately 150,000 clones, less than 95% of them present only once. The data originate from a study of control samples from healthy donors and cancer patients. V lost 6 bases, J lost 4 bases, and 16 bases lay in between. The germline CDR1 and CDR2 sequences are SEHNR and FQNEAQ (reference sequence). The CDR3 consists of 15 residues. This TCR was recovered from a man aged 55 to 69 with colorectal cancer. The source material was PBMCs. The V and J genes are TRBV7-9 and TRBJ2-1; D might be TRBD1 (6 bases). The DNA for the CDR3 is TGTGCCAGCAGGACCGGGACAAACGTGTACAATGAGCAGTTCTTC. It encodes CASRTGTNVYNEQFF.